This T cell receptor (beta chain) was retrieved from a study of blood T cell repertoires in COVID-19. The Seattle patients, enrolled during active infection, were followed longitudinally. There are 13 residues in the CDR3. V lost 6 bases, J lost 5 bases, and 5 bases stayed unmatched. CDR1 and CDR2 from the germline V gene are LNHDA and SQIVND (reference sequence). Original processing notes: From reference gene primer amplification, estimates of nucleated cell counts were derived. Sequencing used immunoSEQ multiplex PCR; TCRdb keeps in-frame clones, though not all of them. V, J and clone size reflect that table, while D and trimming were determined from the DNA. This table has approximately 400,000 clones, approximately 90% appearing once.

The chain couples TRBV19 to TRBJ1-2; 8 bases agree with TRBD1. Sequencing was performed on peripheral blood. The source is a woman between 45 and 65 years old with COVID-19, enrolled during active disease. Here the CDR3 DNA reads TGTGCCAGTAGACCGACAGGGGCATATGGCTACACCTTC. Translating gives CASRPTGAYGYTF.